This entry features one T cell receptor (beta chain) sequence. As handled by the study authors: Amplified reference gene primers provided the basis for estimating nucleated cell counts. TCRdb's table, derived via immunoSEQ multiplex PCR, lists solely in-frame clones and lacks some. D and trimming come from the DNA, and the V and J calls and clone size come from that table. The sample yields roughly 130,000 clones, 87% seen once. Trimming shortened V by 2 bases and J by 8 bases, and 15 bases separated the two germline ends. This CDR3 is 15 amino acids long. The germline V gene encodes CDR1 SNHLY and CDR2 FYNNEI. The sample is drawn from a study of blood T cell repertoires in COVID-19. Study as a whole: The origin of the acute and convalescent COVID-19 samples was the United States, Italy and Spain. Sample material is recorded as cDNA or gDNA derived from T cells, B-cell-depleted T cells, or PBMCs.

The chain recombines TRBV2 with TRBJ1-4, with TRBD1 as a possible D gene (5 bases). The source of this sequence is a woman aged 60-75 years with acute or convalescent COVID-19. Sequencing was done on a sample of peripheral blood. The CDR3 protein is CASSEIWTNNEKLFF. DNA of the CDR3: TGTGCCAGCAGTGAAATCTGGACAAATAACGAAAAACTGTTTTTT.